Following are 29 T cell receptor beta chains from one sample sequenced in a study of blood T cell repertoires in COVID-19. The assay was immunoSEQ multiplex PCR, and TCRdb's table has in-frame clones only and misses some. Of 200,000 to 300,000 clones listed, 75% to 90% are singletons. The sequenced sample consisted of PBMCs or T cells enriched from blood (not recorded which). Receptor source: a woman younger than 45 who had recovered from COVID-19.

J is TRBJ1-5 and V is TRBV9, with D hard to call. The CDR3 spans 15 residues. Germline values: CDR1 SGDLS, CDR2 YYNGEE. V lost 3 bases and J 3 bases, leaving 13 bases between the germline ends. CDR3 loop: CASSATTLPNQPQHF. DNA of the CDR3: TGTGCCAGCAGCGCCACGACTCTACCCAATCAGCCCCAGCATTTT. Using reference TRBV9 and TRBJ1-5 for the parts outside the CDR3, the full variable domain is DSGVTQTPKHLITATGQRVTLRCSPRSGDLSVYWYQQSLDQGLQFLIQYYNGEERAKGNILERFSAQQFPDLHSELNLSSLELGDSALYFCASSATTLPNQPQHFGDGTRLSIL.

In DNA, the CDR3 is TGTGCCAGCAGGCACGTCGGGAGAAGGAGCACAGATACGCAGTATTTT. This gives the protein CASRHVGRRSTDTQYF. The chain uses TRBV27 and TRBJ2-3; possibly TRBD2 for D (6 bases). The CDR3 has 16 amino acids. In germline, CDR1 is MNHEY, CDR2 SMNVEV (reference sequence). V was pared by 6 bases and J by 0 bases, with 16 bases between.

This rearrangement joins TRBV7-2 to TRBJ1-2; 11 bases agree with TRBD1. The germline CDR1 and CDR2 sequences are SGHTA and FQGNSA. Trimming cost V 7 bases and J 1 base; bases outside gene matches: 8. This CDR3 has 16 residues. The DNA of the CDR3 is TGTGCCAGCAACCCGGACAGGGGGCGAAATAACTATGGCTACACCTTC. This sequence encodes CASNPDRGRNNYGYTF.

J is TRBJ1-5 and V is TRBV7-8; no reliable D call. This CDR3 is 14 amino acids long. CDR1 and CDR2 from the germline V gene are SGHVS and FQNEAQ. The V and J ends lost 5 bases and 5 bases respectively, with 13 bases between them. The CDR3 protein is CASSLGRSHQPQHF. Here the CDR3 DNA reads TGTGCCAGCAGCCTAGGGAGGTCCCATCAGCCCCAGCATTTT.

The rearrangement joins TRBV19 to TRBJ1-5; D uncertain. Germline V gives CDR1 LNHDA, CDR2 SQIVND (reference sequence). Trimming took 3 bases from V and 2 from J, leaving 17 bases between them. This CDR3 is 17 amino acids long. For the CDR3, the DNA is TGTGCCAGTAGTATCTTGGGCATGGGCGTGCGCAATCAGCCCCAGCATTTT. Translation gives CASSILGMGVRNQPQHF. Drawing the rest from reference TRBV19 and TRBJ1-5, the complete variable domain is DGGITQSPKYLFRKEGQNVTLSCEQNLNHDAMYWYRQDPGQGLRLIYYSQIVNDFQKGDIAEGYSVSREKKESFPLTVTSAQKNPTAFYLCASSILGMGVRNQPQHFGDGTRLSIL.

The rearrangement links TRBV2 to TRBJ2-2; possible D gene TRBD2, 5 bases. Germline CDR1 and CDR2: SNHLY and FYNNEI. Trimming removed 4 bases from V and 1 base from J, with 16 bases in between. The CDR3 consists of 17 residues. The CDR3 region is CASSGSAPGGNTGELFF. CDR3 sequence (DNA): TGTGCCAGCAGTGGTAGTGCCCCAGGAGGGAACACCGGGGAGCTGTTTTTT.

This clone has more than one count but fewer than ten. The V call is TRBV2, the J call TRBJ1-4; D might be TRBD1 (6 bases). CDR3 length: 15 residues. Germline V lookup: CDR1 SNHLY, CDR2 FYNNEI. The V and J ends lost 2 bases and 4 bases respectively, with 11 bases between them. For the CDR3, the DNA is TGTGCCAGCAGTGAAAGGGGGTCGGGTAATGAAAAACTGTTTTTT. This gives the protein CASSERGSGNEKLFF.

This chain links TRBV5-4 with TRBJ1-1; D gene ambiguous. This CDR3 comprises 15 residues. In germline, CDR1 is SGHNT, CDR2 YYREEE (reference sequence). Deletions cut 0 bases from V and 0 bases from J, with 9 bases between. The CDR3 sequence is CASSLGSGMNTEAFF. CDR3 DNA: TGTGCCAGCAGCTTGGGGTCGGGGATGAACACTGAAGCTTTCTTT.

The chain couples TRBV5-6 to TRBJ2-1; 11 positions match TRBD1. The CDR3 sequence is 14 residues long. Per germline, CDR1 SGHDT and CDR2 YYEEEE. The V gene end was trimmed by 3 bases and the J gene end by 7 bases; junction bases not matched to a gene: 3. CDR3 region: CASSWGQGVNEQFF. The CDR3 bases are TGTGCCAGCAGCTGGGGACAGGGGGTTAATGAGCAGTTCTTC.

This clone was observed a single time. For the CDR3, the DNA is TGTGCCAGCAGTGTGTCAGGGGGCTGGAGCACTGAAGCTTTCTTT. Protein product: CASSVSGGWSTEAFF. This rearrangement joins TRBV27 to TRBJ1-1; 8 nucleotides agree with TRBD1. J gave up 4 bases and V 5 bases, and 9 bases lay outside the gene matches. The CDR3 loop spans 15 amino acids. Germline V gives CDR1 MNHEY, CDR2 SMNVEV (reference sequence).

The chain joins TRBV1 to TRBJ2-1; the table calls TRBD2, which could not be checked here. TRBV1 is given as a pseudogene. This CDR3 has 16 residues. The CDR3 region has the DNA TGCACCAGCAGCCAGAGGAGGGACTTCTCCTACAATGAGCAGTTCTTC. As protein: CTSSQRRDFSYNEQFF.

This sequence joins TRBV10-3 and TRBJ2-2; 9 bases fit TRBD2. This CDR3 spans 17 amino acids. Per germline, CDR1 ENHRY and CDR2 SYGVKD. V gave up 10 bases and J gave up 6 bases; unmatched junction bases: 18. The CDR3 nucleotides read TGTGCCACCGGCAAGGGGTTGACTAGCGGATATTCCGGGGAGCTGTTTTTT. Protein: CATGKGLTSGYSGELFF.

The chain recombines TRBV5-4 with TRBJ2-4; weak D call: TRBD2 (6 bases). With 1 base removed from V and 2 bases from J, the gap between germline ends came to 13 bases. The CDR3 has 16 residues. Germline loops: CDR1 SGHNT, CDR2 YYREEE (reference sequence). CDR3 in amino acids: CASSLYLAGPKNIQYF. The CDR3 DNA reads as TGTGCCAGCAGCTTGTATCTTGCGGGACCCAAAAACATTCAGTACTTC.

This chain connects TRBV7-2 to TRBJ2-3; 13 nucleotides match TRBD2. The CDR3 has 16 amino acids. Germline assignment: CDR1 SGHTA and CDR2 FQGNSA. With V trimmed by 6 bases and J by 4 bases, 7 bases remained unmatched. CDR3 nucleotides: TGTGCCAGCAGGCCCGGGACTAGCGGGATAGCAGATACGCAGTATTTT. It yields the protein CASRPGTSGIADTQYF.

The chain recombines TRBV18 with TRBJ1-3; D ambiguous. The ends were cut back, 0 bases at V and 3 bases at J, with 12 bases in the middle. CDR3 size: 16 residues. Per the germline V gene, CDR1 is KGHSH and CDR2 is LQKENI. CDR3 nucleotide sequence: TGTGCCAGCTCACCACCGTCAGCGGGGTTTGGAAACACCATATATTTT. As protein: CASSPPSAGFGNTIYF.

The chain is built from TRBV6-1 and TRBJ1-2, with D hard to call. This CDR3 is 15 amino acids long. Germline V gene lookup returns CDR1 MNHNS and CDR2 SASEGT. V dropped 0 bases and J dropped 8 bases, with 16 bases sitting between them. CDR3 sequence: CASSEARQVLRGYTF. The CDR3 nucleotides are TGTGCCAGCAGTGAAGCCCGGCAGGTCCTCCGGGGCTACACCTTC.

The rearrangement uses TRBV2 and TRBJ2-5; a possible D gene is TRBD2 (5 bases). The CDR3 runs to 16 residues. The V end lost 2 bases, the J end lost 5 bases, and 18 bases lay between the germline ends. Looked up from germline, CDR1 is SNHLY and CDR2 is FYNNEI. The CDR3 is CASSERVAARGETQYF. CDR3 sequence (DNA): TGTGCCAGCAGTGAACGAGTTGCGGCCCGAGGGGAGACCCAGTACTTC.

The chain joins TRBV7-9 to TRBJ2-5; the D is unclear. The germline V gene encodes CDR1 SEHNR and CDR2 FQNEAQ (reference sequence). The CDR3 runs to 12 residues. The V and J ends lost 5 bases and 5 bases respectively, with 9 bases between them. The CDR3 loop is CASSPLGETQYF. The DNA of the CDR3 is TGTGCCAGCAGCCCCCTCGGGGAGACCCAGTACTTC.

The V call is TRBV6-5, the J call TRBJ2-1; a possible D gene is TRBD2 (5 bases). The V and J ends lost 4 bases and 4 bases respectively, with 14 bases between them. The CDR3 is made up of 15 amino acids. Germline V gene data show CDR1 as MNHEY and CDR2 as SVGAGI. The CDR3: CASSSPGLTYNEQFF. Here the CDR3 DNA reads TGTGCCAGCAGTTCGCCCGGACTCACGTACAATGAGCAGTTCTTC.

The J gene is TRBJ2-1, the V gene TRBV4-3, with a weak D call TRBD2 (5 bases). The CDR3 loop spans 17 amino acids. Germline CDR1 is LGHNA and CDR2 is YSLEER. Trimming removed 0 bases from V and 2 bases from J, with 14 bases in between. The CDR3 coding sequence is TGCGCCAGCAGCCAAGACCCCCAGCGGCGAGCCTACAATGAGCAGTTCTTC. The encoded protein is CASSQDPQRRAYNEQFF.

The rearrangement links TRBV3-1 (or the pseudogene TRBV3-2) to TRBJ2-1, with TRBD2 matching over 7 bases. The germline V gene has CDR1 LGHDT and CDR2 YNNKEL (reference sequence). J gave up 4 bases and V 3 bases, and 9 bases lay outside the gene matches. The CDR3 contains 16 residues. CDR3 in DNA: TGTGCCAGCAGCCATAGAGGTCTAGCGGTGTACAATGAGCAGTTCTTC. Protein product: CASSHRGLAVYNEQFF.

J is TRBJ1-3 and V is TRBV11-3; TRBD1 agrees at 8 bases. Germline assignment: CDR1 SGHNT and CDR2 YENEEA. The CDR3 is 16 residues long. Losses at the gene ends were 5 bases for V and 0 bases for J; bases not matched to a gene: 6. In nucleotides, the CDR3 is TGTGCCAGCAGCAAGACAGGGGATTTCTCTGGAAACACCATATATTTT. Protein product: CASSKTGDFSGNTIYF. The whole variable domain, filled in from reference TRBV11-3 and TRBJ1-3, reads EAGVVQSPRYKIIEKKQPVAFWCNPISGHNTLYWYLQNLGQGPELLIRYENEEAVDDSQLPKDRFSAERLKGVDSTLKIQPAELGDSAVYLCASSKTGDFSGNTIYFGEGSWLTVV.

The chain combines TRBV2 with TRBJ2-5; 9 positions match TRBD2. V was pared by 3 bases and J by 4 bases, with 9 bases of the junction left unmatched. Germline V CDR1 and CDR2: SNHLY, FYNNEI. The CDR3 is 16 residues long. In nucleotides, the CDR3 is TGTGCCAGCAGTGAGGCGGGAGGGCTCTCAGGAGAGACCCAGTACTTC. Protein: CASSEAGGLSGETQYF.

The V call is TRBV28, the J call TRBJ1-5; possible D gene TRBD1, 6 bases. The CDR3 has 13 residues. V was pared by 5 bases and J by 7 bases, with 12 bases between. Germline V gene data show CDR1 as MDHEN and CDR2 as SYDVKM. As DNA, the CDR3 is TGTGCCAGCAGTAGGGGGGGAGTGCAGCCCCAGCATTTT. As protein: CASSRGGVQPQHF.

The V gene is TRBV28, the J gene TRBJ2-2; possible D gene TRBD1, 6 bases. Trimming removed 6 bases at V and 1 base at J, with 12 bases between. Germline loops: CDR1 MDHEN, CDR2 SYDVKM. CDR3 length equals 15 residues. The CDR3: CASRSLGQNTGELFF. The CDR3, as DNA: TGTGCCAGCAGGAGCCTGGGACAGAACACCGGGGAGCTGTTTTTT.

The V call is TRBV10-3, the J call TRBJ1-5, with unresolved D. V was pared by 3 bases and J by 1 base, with 10 bases between. The CDR3 loop spans 15 amino acids. CDR1 and CDR2 from the germline V gene are ENHRY and SYGVKD. The DNA for the CDR3 is TGTGCCATCAGTGAAAAAGGAGACAGCAATCAGCCCCAGCATTTT. Encoded protein: CAISEKGDSNQPQHF.

The rearrangement uses TRBV15 and TRBJ2-1; 8 bases match TRBD2. CDR3 length equals 14 residues. Germline V gene sequence: CDR1 LNHNV, CDR2 YYDKDF (reference sequence). V trimming: 8 bases; J trimming: 7 bases; junction bases outside the gene matches: 10. The CDR3 sequence: CATGLTSDRNEQFF. DNA of the CDR3: TGTGCCACCGGACTGACTAGCGATAGGAATGAGCAGTTCTTC.

The sample holds one count of this clone. The V gene is TRBV11-3, the J gene TRBJ2-7; D is possibly TRBD2 (6 bases). Germline CDR1 reads SGHNT; CDR2 reads YENEEA. V lost 1 base and J lost 1, with 8 bases in between. The CDR3 extends over 14 amino acids. In DNA form, the CDR3 reads TGTGCCAGCAGCTTAGCGGGAGAATCCTACGAGCAGTACTTC. Its protein product is CASSLAGESYEQYF.

This sequence joins TRBV19 and TRBJ1-2, with a tentative D call TRBD1 (5 bases). Per germline, CDR1 LNHDA and CDR2 SQIVND (reference sequence). The ends were cut back, 7 bases at V and 0 bases at J, with 18 bases in the middle. CDR3 size: 16 residues. CDR3 sequence reads: CASTRGKTGTNYGYTF. CDR3 DNA sequence: TGTGCCAGTACCCGGGGGAAGACTGGGACTAACTATGGCTACACCTTC.